This passage covers 4 T cell receptor beta chains from one sample sequenced in a study of shared clonotypes between healthy human individuals. TCRdb keeps only in-frame clones here, not all; method: immunoSEQ multiplex PCR. This table has a few million clones, more than 80% appearing once. What was sequenced was naive CD4+ T cells sorted from blood. The subset denotes: CD45RA+ positively selected. The receptors stem from a man aged 18 to 30 in good health.

The chain is built from TRBV2 and TRBJ2-7; possibly TRBD2 for D (6 bases). Trimming removed 3 bases from V and 0 bases from J, with 12 bases in between. CDR1 and CDR2 (germline): SNHLY, FYNNEI. The CDR3 contains 15 residues. In DNA, the CDR3 is TGTGCCAGCAGTGATCTGGCGGGGAGCTCCTACGAGCAGTACTTC. Translation: CASSDLAGSSYEQYF.

The chain employs TRBV5-4 and TRBJ1-2, with 7 bases fitting TRBD1. V was clipped by 1 base and J by 6 bases; unmatched bases: 9. This CDR3 spans 15 amino acids. Germline CDR1 and CDR2: SGHNT and YYREEE (reference sequence). The CDR3 loop reads CASSLIGKGAHGYTF. The CDR3 bases are TGTGCCAGCAGCTTGATCGGGAAGGGGGCGCATGGCTACACCTTC.

CDR3: CASTRLAGAKNIQYF. CDR3 nucleotide sequence: TGTGCCAGCACGAGACTAGCGGGAGCCAAAAACATTCAGTACTTC. The V and J genes are TRBV19 and TRBJ2-4, with 10 nucleotides matching TRBD2. CDR1 LNHDA and CDR2 SQIVND come from the germline V gene (reference sequence). This CDR3 comprises 15 residues. V was pared by 9 bases and J by 0 bases, with 5 bases of the junction left unmatched.

The chain couples TRBV4-1 to TRBJ2-7; D is possibly TRBD1 (5 bases). This CDR3 comprises 17 residues. Trimming stripped 0 bases from V and 3 bases from J, with 18 bases between. Per germline, CDR1 MGHRA and CDR2 YSYEKL. CDR3 in amino acids: CASSQDLPGKGSYEQYF. CDR3 bases: TGCGCCAGCAGCCAAGATCTTCCAGGGAAAGGTAGCTACGAGCAGTACTTC.